The clone carrying this T cell receptor beta chain has at least ten counts. Its antigen is undetermined. Deletions cut 1 base from V and 6 bases from J, with 16 bases between. Per the germline V gene, CDR1 is SGHVS and CDR2 is FQNEAQ. CDR3 size: 16 residues. Hyperthyroidism in the patients, aged 18 to 65, was newly diagnosed and under 2 months in duration. Diagnosis relied on clinical symptoms, serum thyroxine and TRAb, thyroid ultrasound and orbital computed tomography. This sample was included in a study of T cells in Graves' hyperthyroidism and ophthalmopathy. Study conclusions and caveats: In the analysis, a 13 V-J model separated ophthalmopathy from stable hyperthyroidism.

RNA transcripts were the template for amplifying TCR beta CDR3 regions. TCR CDR3 underwent first-round RT-PCR with the HTBI primer set. Using its own MiXCR run on the multiplex PCR reads, TCRdb lists one record per CDR3 protein. Of fewer than 250,000 distinct CDR3 sequences in the sample, 17% were seen once. Material for sequencing was blood. The chain recombines TRBV7-8 with TRBJ1-5; D may be TRBD1 (6 bases). This receptor was obtained from a man between 50 and 59 years old with Graves' hyperthyroidism. CDR3 region: CASSLGEQGLGQPQHF. In DNA form, the CDR3 reads TGTGCCAGCAGCTTAGGAGAGCAGGGGTTAGGTCAGCCCCAGCATTTT.